This TCR beta chain is from a study of vaccination and CD4 T cells after COVID-19. Regarding treatment: approximately 10-day PBMC culture with coronavirus spike peptide pools or control peptides (ViraFEST assay). This CDR3 region has 14 residues. With 10 bases removed from V and 1 base from J, the gap between germline ends came to 16 bases. Germline V gives CDR1 MDHEN, CDR2 SYDVKM. With respect to this clonotype: What it binds is not known.

The Oncomine TCR Beta short-read assay was what sequenced the DNA obtained from cultured CD4+ T cells. Via MiXCR, TCRdb re-called the PCR reads, giving one row per CDR3 protein. The sample lists tens of thousands of distinct CDR3 sequences; around 66% were seen once. The TCR was taken from a human donor who had recovered from COVID-19. The sample was CD4+ T cells from blood, cultured in vitro. The gene calls are TRBV28 and TRBJ1-2; tentative D call: TRBD1 (6 bases). CDR3 protein: CATRTANINYGYTF. The CDR3 coding sequence is TGTGCCACTAGGACAGCAAATATTAACTATGGCTACACCTTC.